These 27 T cell receptor beta chains share one sample of origin, sequenced in a study of low-dose radiotherapy and immunotherapy resistance in tumors. TRAV and TRBV primers primed cDNA for both TCRalpha and TCRbeta. The authors amplified TCRs for about 20 PCR cycles with a constant-region primer and a V-primer adapter. Each CDR3 protein is one row after TCRdb ran MiXCR on the reads. The sample lists some 94,000 distinct CDR3 sequences; 20% to 25% were seen once. Time point given: after trial treatment. Documented treatment: LDRT plus nivolumab, ipilimumab, low-dose cyclophosphamide and aspirin (RACIN trial). Sequencing used PBMCs, obtained after low-dose radiotherapy plus immunotherapy. These receptors all stem from a female donor with ovarian cancer.

Details on this clonotype: A far bigger clonotype differs at one base, so this is likely a read error. The chain combines TRBV5-6 with TRBJ2-1; tentatively, D is TRBD1 or TRBD2 (5 bases each). Germline-derived CDR1 and CDR2 are SGHDT and YYEEEE. CDR3 length: 15 residues. The germline V and J ends were trimmed by 4 bases and 10 bases, with 21 bases remaining between them. The CDR3 protein is CASSIVGRGLGEQFF. For the CDR3, the DNA is TGTGCCAGCAGCATAGTGGGCCGGGGCCTGGGGGAGCAGTTCTTC.

This clonotype was recorded at least ten times. This sequence joins TRBV6-2 or TRBV6-3 and TRBJ2-6; D is uncertain. CDR3 length: 14 amino acids. Germline V CDR1 and CDR2: MNHEY, SVGEGT. With 7 bases removed from V and 0 bases from J, the gap between germline ends came to 7 bases. The CDR3: CASTYSSGANVLTF. The CDR3 DNA follows: TGTGCCAGCACCTACAGCTCTGGGGCCAACGTCCTGACTTTC.

There are many counts of this clonotype. The gene calls are TRBV4-3 and TRBJ2-1; tentative D call: TRBD2 (6 bases). Germline V lookup: CDR1 LGHNA, CDR2 YSLEER. The V end lost 1 base, the J end lost 4 bases, and 11 bases lay between the germline ends. The CDR3 runs 15 residues. CDR3 coding DNA: TGCGCCAGCAGCCAAGGACTAGTGGGGTACAATGAGCAGTTCTTC. Its protein product is CASSQGLVGYNEQFF.

This clonotype was seen a few times. Here the CDR3 reads CASSDQDGTGANVLTF. CDR3 coding DNA: TGTGCCAGCAGTGATCAGGACGGGACTGGGGCCAACGTCCTGACTTTC. The chain links TRBV2 to TRBJ2-6; perhaps TRBD2 as D (5 bases). Germline values: CDR1 SNHLY, CDR2 FYNNEI. V was pared by 3 bases and J by 2 bases, with 11 bases between. The CDR3 is 16 amino acids.

Ten or more counts support this clonotype. This chain uses TRBV29-1 with TRBJ2-2; the D gene is possibly TRBD2 (6 bases). Per the germline V gene, CDR1 is SQVTM and CDR2 is ANQGSEA. The CDR3 extends over 14 amino acids. Trimming left V 6 bases short and J 1 base short, with 12 bases between. CDR3: CSVGGGKNTGELFF. The DNA of the CDR3 is TGCAGCGTGGGGGGTGGAAAGAACACCGGGGAGCTGTTTTTT.

There are many counts of this clonotype. The chain recombines TRBV18 with TRBJ1-6; no clear D. CDR1 and CDR2 from the germline V gene are KGHSH and LQKENI. The CDR3 totals 15 residues. V was clipped by 2 bases and J by 5 bases, with 10 bases between them. The CDR3 spells CASSPVASDNSPLHF. Here the CDR3 DNA reads TGTGCCAGCTCACCAGTCGCGTCAGATAATTCACCCCTCCACTTT.

With regard to this clonotype: A much larger clone sits a single nucleotide away, making a read error possible. The CDR3 end shows no conserved phenylalanine or tryptophan, and so a read error is likely. The chain uses TRBV20-1 and TRBJ2-5; D remains ambiguous. Trimming removed 0 bases at V and 0 bases at J, with 8 bases between. This CDR3 has 14 amino acids. Looked up from germline, CDR1 is DFQATT and CDR2 is SNEGSKA (reference sequence). CDR3: CSARDTVYQETQYL. The CDR3 DNA is TGCAGTGCTAGAGACACAGTCTACCAAGAGACCCAGTACCTC.

There are a few counts of this clonotype. The rearrangement joins TRBV5-6 to TRBJ2-3, with 10 bases fitting TRBD2. This CDR3 has 18 amino acids. Germline V gene data show CDR1 as SGHDT and CDR2 as YYEEEE. Trimming took 0 bases from V and 4 from J; bases not matched to a gene: 11. CDR3 DNA: TGTGCCAGCAGCTTGGGCCCGGTCCTAGCGGGAGCGTCAGATACGCAGTATTTT. Protein: CASSLGPVLAGASDTQYF.

This clonotype appeared many times. This chain links TRBV20-1 with TRBJ2-7; tentative D call: TRBD2 (6 bases). The germline V and J ends were trimmed by 4 bases and 1 base, with 20 bases remaining between them. The CDR3 loop spans 16 amino acids. Germline V gene sequence: CDR1 DFQATT, CDR2 SNEGSKA (reference sequence). CDR3 residues: CSATHSGGDLSYEQYF. DNA of the CDR3: TGCAGTGCTACACATTCAGGCGGGGACCTATCCTACGAGCAGTACTTC.

This clonotype appeared many times. J is TRBJ2-2 and V is TRBV20-1; D may be TRBD1 or TRBD2 (6 bases each). Germline lookup yields CDR1 DFQATT and CDR2 SNEGSKA (reference sequence). V was shortened by 1 base and J by 5 bases, with 20 bases between the two germline ends. The CDR3 has 17 amino acids. CDR3 protein: CSARVSGGDTRTGELFF. CDR3 DNA: TGCAGTGCTAGAGTGTCCGGGGGCGATACGAGGACCGGGGAGCTGTTTTTT.

This clonotype was detected ten times or more. The V call is TRBV11-2, the J call TRBJ2-2; 9 bases are a match to TRBD2. Germline values: CDR1 SGHAT, CDR2 FQNNGV. The junction had 10 bases not matched to a gene; V was cut back by 2 bases and J by 0 bases. This CDR3 contains 19 residues. The CDR3 coding sequence is TGTGCCAGCAGCTTATTTCCGGTGACTAGCGGAACGAACACCGGGGAGCTGTTTTTT. It specifies CASSLFPVTSGTNTGELFF.

This rearrangement joins TRBV6-2 or TRBV6-3 to TRBJ1-1; possibly TRBD1 for D (6 bases). From germline, CDR1 is MNHEY and CDR2 SVGEGT. Trimming removed 8 bases from V and 1 base from J, with 11 bases in between. The CDR3 has 13 residues. CDR3 nucleotide sequence: TGTGCCAGCCCTACGACAGGGAACACTGAAGCTTTCTTT. It is translated as CASPTTGNTEAFF.

The CDR3, as DNA: TGTGCCAGCAGCAAGGTGGGGATCCTTAATTCACCCCTCCACTTT. It translates to CASSKVGILNSPLHF. J is TRBJ1-6 and V is TRBV5-6; D not resolved. The CDR3 runs to 15 residues. The ends were cut back, 4 bases at V and 6 bases at J, with 14 bases in the middle. Germline V lookup: CDR1 SGHDT, CDR2 YYEEEE.

This clonotype came up a few times. The CDR3 bases are TGTGCCAGCGGGGGACACGCTGTCTCTGGAAACACCATATATTTT. It yields the protein CASGGHAVSGNTIYF. The rearrangement links TRBV6-2 or TRBV6-3 to TRBJ1-3; possible D gene TRBD1, 6 bases. Germline CDR1 MNHEY, CDR2 SVGEGT. V lost 8 bases, J lost 0 bases, and 14 bases lay in between. The length of the CDR3 is 15 residues.

The chain joins TRBV30 to TRBJ2-3; tentatively, D is TRBD2 (6 bases). Germline values: CDR1 GTSNPN, CDR2 SVGIG (reference sequence). This CDR3 has 15 amino acids. The V and J ends lost 0 bases and 2 bases respectively, with 12 bases between them. CDR3 DNA: TGTGCCTGGAGTGTACGTAGCGGACACACAGATACGCAGTATTTT. Residues: CAWSVRSGHTDTQYF.

Many counts were recorded for this clonotype. This chain links TRBV6-2 or TRBV6-3 with TRBJ2-7; 7 bases map to TRBD2. In germline, CDR1 is MNHEY, CDR2 SVGEGT. The J segment lost 7 bases and the V segment lost 5 bases, leaving 11 bases of the junction unmatched. This CDR3 comprises 14 residues. The CDR3: CASSEPGLRLEQYF. In DNA, the CDR3 is TGTGCCAGCAGTGAACCGGGACTACGATTGGAGCAGTACTTC.

This clonotype was counted between two and nine times. The genes are TRBV20-1 and TRBJ1-4; D is ambiguous. Germline CDR1 reads DFQATT; CDR2 reads SNEGSKA (reference sequence). This CDR3 has 17 amino acids. V gave up 0 bases and J gave up 5 bases, with 19 bases separating them. The chain's CDR3 is CSARDKRVFFLNEKLFF. CDR3 nucleotide sequence: TGCAGTGCTAGAGATAAAAGGGTTTTTTTTTTGAATGAAAAACTGTTTTTT.

This clonotype occurred many times. The V gene is TRBV19, the J gene TRBJ2-4, with D possibly being TRBD1 or TRBD2 (7 bases each). V shed 1 base and J shed 4 bases, with 14 bases lying between them. The CDR3 loop spans 16 amino acids. Germline V gene sequence: CDR1 LNHDA, CDR2 SQIVND (reference sequence). CDR3 in DNA: TGTGCCAGTAGTATAGCCGCAGGGGGAGGGAAAAACATTCAGTACTTC. Amino acids: CASSIAAGGGKNIQYF.

This clonotype was detected ten times or more. CDR3 in DNA: TGTGCCAGCAGTTTAGGGGTCTCCTATAATTCACCCCTCCACTTT. Amino acid sequence: CASSLGVSYNSPLHF. The rearrangement links TRBV12-3 or TRBV12-4 to TRBJ1-6; D is unresolved. The CDR3 contains 15 residues. Trimming stripped 1 base from V and 0 bases from J, with 4 bases between.

This clonotype was found many times. The chain joins TRBV19 to TRBJ2-1; TRBD2 agrees at 12 bases. The V segment lost 0 bases and the J segment 8 bases; nucleotides outside the gene matches: 14. Per germline, CDR1 LNHDA and CDR2 SQIVND (reference sequence). This CDR3 is 19 amino acids long. This CDR3 reads CASSIEGTGLAGGVHEQFF. For the CDR3, the DNA is TGTGCCAGTAGTATAGAGGGGACAGGCCTAGCGGGGGGGGTACATGAGCAGTTCTTC.

The table lists this clonotype with many counts. The genes are TRBV5-5 and TRBJ2-7; maybe TRBD1 (7 bases). Trimming took 5 bases from V and 11 from J, leaving 17 bases between them. Germline CDR1 SGHKS, CDR2 YYEKEE (reference sequence). The CDR3 runs to 12 residues. The CDR3 loop is CASSGGQRREYF. The CDR3, as DNA: TGTGCCAGCAGTGGGGGACAGCGGAGGGAGTACTTC.

This clonotype was picked up many times. The genes are TRBV6-2 or TRBV6-3 and TRBJ2-7, with TRBD1 matching over 9 bases. Germline CDR1 MNHEY, CDR2 SVGEGT. The CDR3 spans 16 residues. After removal of 5 bases from V and 4 bases from J, the junction contained 12 bases not matched to a gene. The CDR3 here is CASSEAGTGRWYEQYF. In DNA form, the CDR3 reads TGTGCCAGCAGTGAAGCGGGGACAGGGAGATGGTACGAGCAGTACTTC.

At least ten counts were recorded for this clonotype. The chain combines TRBV24-1 with TRBJ2-2, with 9 bases identical to TRBD1. V lost 4 bases, J lost 5 bases, and 7 bases stayed unmatched. Germline CDR1 reads KGHDR; CDR2 reads SFDVKD. The CDR3 has 16 residues. The CDR3 protein is CATSDPGQGSTGELFF. CDR3 nucleotides: TGTGCCACCAGTGACCCGGGACAGGGATCGACCGGGGAGCTGTTTTTT.

This clonotype was seen repeatedly, ten times or more. V is TRBV18 and J is TRBJ2-7; 7 bases line up with TRBD2. After removal of 3 bases from V and 2 bases from J, the junction contained 7 bases not matched to a gene. CDR1 and CDR2 (germline): KGHSH, LQKENI. There are 15 residues in the CDR3. The CDR3 nucleotides read TGTGCCAGCTCACCGGGAGCGGGAAGGACCTACGAGCAGTACTTC. This codes for CASSPGAGRTYEQYF.

This clonotype was seen repeatedly, ten times or more. The rearrangement uses TRBV5-8 and TRBJ2-3; 9 nucleotides agree with TRBD2. The CDR3 runs 13 residues. Trimming at V came to 5 bases and at J to 3 bases, leaving 1 base not matched to a gene. Looked up from germline, CDR1 is SGHTS and CDR2 is YDEGEE. CDR3 loop: CASRLAGTDTQYF. The CDR3 DNA reads TGTGCCAGCAGGCTAGCGGGGACAGATACGCAGTATTTT.

This clonotype was counted many times. The chain has TRBV7-9 and TRBJ1-1, with unresolved D. In germline, CDR1 is SEHNR, CDR2 FQNEAQ (reference sequence). The CDR3 has 13 residues. V lost 4 bases, J lost 11 bases, and 17 bases lay in between. The CDR3 DNA sequence: TGTGCCAGCAGCTACGATAGACAAGTTGACGCTTTCTTT. Amino acids: CASSYDRQVDAFF.

The sample holds many counts of this clonotype. The gene calls are TRBV9 and TRBJ2-1, with a possible D match to TRBD1 (6 bases). Germline CDR1 SGDLS, CDR2 YYNGEE. V was trimmed by 2 bases and J by 3 bases, leaving 18 bases between them. The CDR3 has 17 residues. The CDR3 nucleotides are TGTGCCAGCAGCGTGGACGCTGGACAGCCATTCTACAATGAGCAGTTCTTC. Its translation: CASSVDAGQPFYNEQFF. The full variable domain, completed using reference TRBV9 and TRBJ2-1, is DSGVTQTPKHLITATGQRVTLRCSPRSGDLSVYWYQQSLDQGLQFLIQYYNGEERAKGNILERFSAQQFPDLHSELNLSSLELGDSALYFCASSVDAGQPFYNEQFFGPGTRLTVL.